Following are 7 T cell receptor beta chains from one sample sequenced in a study of cytomegalovirus exposure and HLA in healthy donors. The PCR employed 60 Vbeta primers together with 13 Jbeta primers. Assay: immunoSEQ multiplex PCR; the TCRdb copy retains only in-frame clones and omits some. The sample table includes 150,000 to 200,000 clones. The sequencing sample was made of PBMCs. Receptors were obtained from a woman aged 18-29 years in good health and CMV-seropositive.

The chain is built from TRBV2 and TRBJ1-4; the D gene is possibly TRBD1 (6 bases). Germline-derived CDR1 and CDR2 are SNHLY and FYNNEI. The germline V and J ends were trimmed by 7 bases and 2 bases, with 14 bases remaining between them. This CDR3 has 15 amino acids. The CDR3 DNA sequence: TGTGCCAGCACCAGAGGGGGGGCTACTAATGAAAAACTGTTTTTT. The encoded protein is CASTRGGATNEKLFF. Using reference TRBV2 and TRBJ1-4 for the parts outside the CDR3, the full variable domain is EPEVTQTPSHQVTQMGQEVILRCVPISNHLYFYWYRQILGQKVEFLVSFYNNEISEKSEIFDDQFSVERPDGSNFTLKIRSTKLEDSAMYFCASTRGGATNEKLFFGSGTQLSVL.

The chain employs TRBV6-6 and TRBJ1-5; a weak D match, TRBD1 (6 bases). Per germline, CDR1 MNHNY and CDR2 SVGAGI (reference sequence). V shed 10 bases and J shed 1 base, with 17 bases lying between them. The length of the CDR3 is 15 residues. The CDR3 bases are TGTGCCACCAGGACAGATCGGTTAAGCAATCAGCCCCAGCATTTT. Translated, it gives CATRTDRLSNQPQHF.

The V gene is TRBV15, the J gene TRBJ1-1, with D hard to call. The CDR3 consists of 14 residues. The V and J ends lost 1 base and 3 bases respectively, with 9 bases between them. Looked up from germline, CDR1 is LNHNV and CDR2 is YYDKDF (reference sequence). CDR3 nucleotide sequence: TGTGCCACCAGCAGAGGTAAACGGGACACTGAAGCTTTCTTT. This codes for CATSRGKRDTEAFF. The full variable domain, in which reference TRBV15 and TRBJ1-1 provide the parts outside the CDR3, is DAMVIQNPRYQVTQFGKPVTLSCSQTLNHNVMYWYQQKSSQAPKLLFHYYDKDFNNEADTPDNFQSRRPNTSFCFLDIRSPGLGDTAMYLCATSRGKRDTEAFFGQGTRLTVV.

The rearrangement joins TRBV6-5 to TRBJ1-6, with D possibly TRBD1 on 5 matching bases. The CDR3 is 12 amino acids. The germline V gene has CDR1 MNHEY and CDR2 SVGAGI. V was pared by 9 bases and J by 7 bases, with 10 bases between. This CDR3 is CASRGRNSPLHF. CDR3 sequence (DNA): TGTGCCAGTAGGGGTCGGAATTCACCCCTCCACTTT.

This chain joins TRBV19 and TRBJ1-1; TRBD1 matches at 10 bases. The CDR3 spans 15 residues. Unmatched junction bases numbered 5, after V lost 2 bases and J lost 5 bases. Germline CDR1 reads LNHDA; CDR2 reads SQIVND (reference sequence). The CDR3 coding sequence is TGTGCCAGTAGTATAAGGAGACAGGGGGCGACTGAAGCTTTCTTT. Protein product: CASSIRRQGATEAFF.

The chain has TRBV7-2 and TRBJ2-7, with D hard to call. The CDR3 runs to 14 residues. V was shortened by 3 bases and J by 0 bases, with 9 bases between the two germline ends. Germline-derived CDR1 and CDR2 are SGHTA and FQGNSA. The CDR3 is CASSLSAVSYEQYF. As DNA, the CDR3 is TGTGCCAGCAGCTTGAGTGCGGTCTCCTACGAGCAGTACTTC.

This chain joins TRBV27 and TRBJ1-5; no reliable D call. There are 14 residues in the CDR3. Germline V gene lookup returns CDR1 MNHEY and CDR2 SMNVEV (reference sequence). Trimming cost V 4 bases and J 2 bases, with 9 bases left between them. DNA for the CDR3: TGTGCCAGCAGTTCGCAGGTGCGCAATCAGCCCCAGCATTTT. This sequence encodes CASSSQVRNQPQHF.